This TCR beta chain came from a study of CD4+ T cells in melanoma. Germline-derived CDR1 and CDR2 are MNHEY and SVGAGI. The CDR3 is 13 residues long. V shed 6 bases and J shed 3 bases, with 9 bases lying between them. The method was immunoSEQ multiplex PCR; TCRdb's version includes in-frame clones alone and lacks a portion of them. Among some 50,000 clones, roughly nine tenths were seen once, and the ten largest hold approximately 12%. Material for sequencing was peripheral blood. The receptor was derived from a human donor with melanoma. The rearrangement joins TRBV6-5 to TRBJ1-5; D ambiguous. CDR3 protein: CASSSGFNQPQHF. CDR3 bases: TGTGCCAGCAGCAGCGGGTTCAATCAGCCCCAGCATTTT.